This is a list of T cell receptor beta chains from one sample in a study of human thymus T cells. The table came from immunoSEQ multiplex PCR; TCRdb's copy has only in-frame clones and leaves some out. The sample includes 100,000 to 150,000 clones, around 94% of them seen just once. The sequenced sample was thymus tissue. The receptors were gathered from a boy less than two years old with a congenital heart defect but otherwise immunologically healthy. Both conserved end residues are part of each CDR3. D genes are given only for firm matches. Rows give clone size only sometimes, using once, few, many, or a class for an expanded clone.

v_gene,d_gene,abundance,j_gene,CDR3aa,CDR3nt
TRBV21-1,-,few,TRBJ1-5,CASAKRDRWYEEPQHF,TGTGCCAGCGCTAAGAGGGACAGGTGGTATGAGGAGCCCCAGCATTTT
TRBV19,-,-,TRBJ1-5,CASRTRGGNQPQHF,TGTGCCAGTAGGACCCGGGGGGGCAATCAGCCCCAGCATTTT
TRBV25-1,-,-,TRBJ1-6,CASSWNLEDSPLHF,TGTGCCAGCAGTTGGAACCTGGAGGATTCACCCCTCCACTTT
TRBV2,-,-,TRBJ2-4,CASSGSSLAKNIQYF,TGTGCCAGCAGTGGAAGTAGTTTAGCCAAAAACATTCAGTACTTC
TRBV5-1,TRBD2,-,TRBJ2-3,CASSWGGTSGGTGTDTQYF,TGCGCCAGCAGCTGGGGTGGGACTAGCGGGGGGACTGGCACAGATACGCAGTATTTT
TRBV14,-,-,TRBJ1-1,CASSHQGVEDTEAFF,TGTGCCAGCAGCCACCAAGGGGTGGAGGACACTGAAGCTTTCTTT
TRBV7-9,-,-,TRBJ1-2,CASSLARADGYTF,TGTGCCAGCAGCTTAGCTAGGGCGGATGGCTACACCTTC
TRBV28,-,-,TRBJ2-2,CASSFFLTGELFF,TGTGCCAGCAGTTTCTTTCTGACCGGGGAGCTGTTTTTT
TRBV13,TRBD2,once,TRBJ2-2,CASSGTSGGSNTGELFF,TGTGCCAGCAGCGGGACTAGCGGGGGGTCGAACACCGGGGAGCTGTTTTTT
TRBV5-1,-,-,TRBJ2-5,CASSPTPRETQYF,TGCGCCAGCAGTCCCACCCCCAGGGAGACCCAGTACTTC
TRBV28,TRBD2,-,TRBJ2-1,CASSLETSWNEQFF,TGTGCCAGCAGTTTAGAGACTAGCTGGAATGAGCAGTTCTTC
TRBV28,-,-,TRBJ1-3,CASSLGGTGNTIYF,TGTGCCAGCAGTTTAGGGGGGACCGGAAACACCATATATTTT
TRBV30,TRBD1,-,TRBJ1-6,CAWRNDRDNSPLHF,TGTGCCTGGAGGAACGACAGGGATAATTCACCCCTCCACTTT
TRBV7-6,TRBD2,-,TRBJ2-5,CASSPTSRETQYF,TGTGCCAGCAGCCCGACTAGCCGAGAGACCCAGTACTTC
TRBV23-1,-,once,TRBJ2-4,CASSQFRQVLAKNIQYF,TGCGCCAGCAGTCAATTCCGACAGGTACTAGCCAAAAACATTCAGTACTTC
TRBV6-6,TRBD2,once,TRBJ2-7,CASSRGLAVYEQYF,TGTGCCAGCAGCCGCGGGCTAGCGGTCTACGAGCAGTACTTC
TRBV7-2,TRBD2,-,TRBJ2-2,CASSLDGTSGGPRVGELFF,TGTGCCAGCAGCTTGGACGGGACTAGCGGGGGGCCGAGGGTCGGGGAGCTGTTTTTT
TRBV6-5,-,-,TRBJ2-7,CASSRSDLAIYEQYF,TGTGCCAGCAGCCGAAGCGACTTAGCGATTTACGAGCAGTACTTC
TRBV19,TRBD1,-,TRBJ1-2,CASSIDHRDRSLFNYGYTF,TGTGCCAGTAGTATAGATCACCGGGACAGGTCCTTATTTAACTATGGCTACACCTTC
TRBV28,-,-,TRBJ1-6,CASSRTVFNSPLHF,TGTGCCAGCAGTCGGACAGTCTTTAATTCACCCCTCCACTTT
TRBV6-6,TRBD1,once,TRBJ1-1,CASSYLTGGMNTEAFF,TGTGCCAGCAGTTACTTGACAGGGGGCATGAACACTGAAGCTTTCTTT
TRBV19,-,-,TRBJ1-2,CASSPEANYGYTF,TGTGCCAGTAGTCCAGAAGCTAACTATGGCTACACCTTC
TRBV5-8,TRBD1,-,TRBJ2-7,CASSPLRNRGDVYEQYF,TGTGCCAGCAGCCCATTACGGAACAGGGGGGATGTATACGAGCAGTACTTC
TRBV30,-,-,TRBJ1-3,CAWSVGHSGNTIYF,TGTGCCTGGAGTGTAGGCCACTCTGGAAACACCATATATTTT
TRBV10-1,-,-,TRBJ2-7,CASSDPGTYEQYF,TGCGCCAGCAGTGACCCCGGGACCTACGAGCAGTACTTC
TRBV4-3,-,-,TRBJ1-1,CASSQDEGNTEAFF,TGCGCCAGCAGCCAGGATGAAGGGAACACTGAAGCTTTCTTT
TRBV28,-,few,TRBJ1-6,CASSLDETASSPLHF,TGTGCCAGCAGTTTAGATGAGACCGCGAGTTCACCCCTCCACTTT
TRBV28,TRBD1,-,TRBJ1-1,CASSPGTGNGDTEAFF,TGTGCCAGCAGCCCTGGGACAGGAAATGGGGACACTGAAGCTTTCTTT
TRBV5-4,-,-,TRBJ2-1,CASSSRTKLNEQFF,TGTGCCAGCAGCTCGCGTACTAAACTCAATGAGCAGTTCTTC
TRBV5-1,TRBD1,-,TRBJ2-7,CASSLGPDHPGQGWYEQYF,TGCGCCAGCAGCTTGGGCCCTGATCATCCGGGACAGGGTTGGTACGAGCAGTACTTC
TRBV5-6,-,-,TRBJ1-6,CASSYNSGLRLNSPLHF,TGTGCCAGCAGCTACAACTCCGGGCTCCGGTTAAATTCACCCCTCCACTTT